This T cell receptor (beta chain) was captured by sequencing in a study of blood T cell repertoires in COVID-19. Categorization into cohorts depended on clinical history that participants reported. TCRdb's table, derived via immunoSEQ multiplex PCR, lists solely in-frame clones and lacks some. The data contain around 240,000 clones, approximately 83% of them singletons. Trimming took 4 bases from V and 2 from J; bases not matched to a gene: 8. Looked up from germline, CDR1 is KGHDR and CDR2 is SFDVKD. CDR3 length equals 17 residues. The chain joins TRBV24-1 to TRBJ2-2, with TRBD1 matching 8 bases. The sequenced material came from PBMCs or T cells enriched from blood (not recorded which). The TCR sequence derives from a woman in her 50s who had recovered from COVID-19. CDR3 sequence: CATSDFDRGSNTGELFF. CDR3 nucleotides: TGTGCCACCAGTGACTTTGACAGGGGATCCAACACCGGGGAGCTGTTTTTT.